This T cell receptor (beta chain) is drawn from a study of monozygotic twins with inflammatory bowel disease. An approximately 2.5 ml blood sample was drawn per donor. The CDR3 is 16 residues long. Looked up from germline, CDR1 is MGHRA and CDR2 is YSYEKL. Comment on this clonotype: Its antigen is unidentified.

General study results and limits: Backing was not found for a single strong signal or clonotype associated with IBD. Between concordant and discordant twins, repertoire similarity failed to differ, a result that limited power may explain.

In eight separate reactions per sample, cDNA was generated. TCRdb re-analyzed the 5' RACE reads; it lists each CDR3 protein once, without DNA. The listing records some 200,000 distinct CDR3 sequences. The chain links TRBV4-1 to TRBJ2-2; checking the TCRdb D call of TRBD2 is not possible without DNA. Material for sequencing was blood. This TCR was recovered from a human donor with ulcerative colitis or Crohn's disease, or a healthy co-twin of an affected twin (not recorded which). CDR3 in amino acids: CASSQVRTSGVWELFF.